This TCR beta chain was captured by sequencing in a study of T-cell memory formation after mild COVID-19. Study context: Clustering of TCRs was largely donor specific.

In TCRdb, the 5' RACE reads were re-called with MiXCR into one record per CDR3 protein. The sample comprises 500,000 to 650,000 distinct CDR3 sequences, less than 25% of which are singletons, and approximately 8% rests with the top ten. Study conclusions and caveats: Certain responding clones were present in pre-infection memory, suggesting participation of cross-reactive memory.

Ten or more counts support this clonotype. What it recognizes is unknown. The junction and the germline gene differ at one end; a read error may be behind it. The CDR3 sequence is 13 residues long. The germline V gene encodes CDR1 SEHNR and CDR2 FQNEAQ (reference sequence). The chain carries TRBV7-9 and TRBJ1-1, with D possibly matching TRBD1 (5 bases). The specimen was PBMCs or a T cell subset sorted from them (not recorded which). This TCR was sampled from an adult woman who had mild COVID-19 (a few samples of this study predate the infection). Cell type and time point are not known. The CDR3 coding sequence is TGCGCCAGCAGCTATGACAGGAACACTGAAGCTTTCTTT. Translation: CASSYDRNTEAFF.